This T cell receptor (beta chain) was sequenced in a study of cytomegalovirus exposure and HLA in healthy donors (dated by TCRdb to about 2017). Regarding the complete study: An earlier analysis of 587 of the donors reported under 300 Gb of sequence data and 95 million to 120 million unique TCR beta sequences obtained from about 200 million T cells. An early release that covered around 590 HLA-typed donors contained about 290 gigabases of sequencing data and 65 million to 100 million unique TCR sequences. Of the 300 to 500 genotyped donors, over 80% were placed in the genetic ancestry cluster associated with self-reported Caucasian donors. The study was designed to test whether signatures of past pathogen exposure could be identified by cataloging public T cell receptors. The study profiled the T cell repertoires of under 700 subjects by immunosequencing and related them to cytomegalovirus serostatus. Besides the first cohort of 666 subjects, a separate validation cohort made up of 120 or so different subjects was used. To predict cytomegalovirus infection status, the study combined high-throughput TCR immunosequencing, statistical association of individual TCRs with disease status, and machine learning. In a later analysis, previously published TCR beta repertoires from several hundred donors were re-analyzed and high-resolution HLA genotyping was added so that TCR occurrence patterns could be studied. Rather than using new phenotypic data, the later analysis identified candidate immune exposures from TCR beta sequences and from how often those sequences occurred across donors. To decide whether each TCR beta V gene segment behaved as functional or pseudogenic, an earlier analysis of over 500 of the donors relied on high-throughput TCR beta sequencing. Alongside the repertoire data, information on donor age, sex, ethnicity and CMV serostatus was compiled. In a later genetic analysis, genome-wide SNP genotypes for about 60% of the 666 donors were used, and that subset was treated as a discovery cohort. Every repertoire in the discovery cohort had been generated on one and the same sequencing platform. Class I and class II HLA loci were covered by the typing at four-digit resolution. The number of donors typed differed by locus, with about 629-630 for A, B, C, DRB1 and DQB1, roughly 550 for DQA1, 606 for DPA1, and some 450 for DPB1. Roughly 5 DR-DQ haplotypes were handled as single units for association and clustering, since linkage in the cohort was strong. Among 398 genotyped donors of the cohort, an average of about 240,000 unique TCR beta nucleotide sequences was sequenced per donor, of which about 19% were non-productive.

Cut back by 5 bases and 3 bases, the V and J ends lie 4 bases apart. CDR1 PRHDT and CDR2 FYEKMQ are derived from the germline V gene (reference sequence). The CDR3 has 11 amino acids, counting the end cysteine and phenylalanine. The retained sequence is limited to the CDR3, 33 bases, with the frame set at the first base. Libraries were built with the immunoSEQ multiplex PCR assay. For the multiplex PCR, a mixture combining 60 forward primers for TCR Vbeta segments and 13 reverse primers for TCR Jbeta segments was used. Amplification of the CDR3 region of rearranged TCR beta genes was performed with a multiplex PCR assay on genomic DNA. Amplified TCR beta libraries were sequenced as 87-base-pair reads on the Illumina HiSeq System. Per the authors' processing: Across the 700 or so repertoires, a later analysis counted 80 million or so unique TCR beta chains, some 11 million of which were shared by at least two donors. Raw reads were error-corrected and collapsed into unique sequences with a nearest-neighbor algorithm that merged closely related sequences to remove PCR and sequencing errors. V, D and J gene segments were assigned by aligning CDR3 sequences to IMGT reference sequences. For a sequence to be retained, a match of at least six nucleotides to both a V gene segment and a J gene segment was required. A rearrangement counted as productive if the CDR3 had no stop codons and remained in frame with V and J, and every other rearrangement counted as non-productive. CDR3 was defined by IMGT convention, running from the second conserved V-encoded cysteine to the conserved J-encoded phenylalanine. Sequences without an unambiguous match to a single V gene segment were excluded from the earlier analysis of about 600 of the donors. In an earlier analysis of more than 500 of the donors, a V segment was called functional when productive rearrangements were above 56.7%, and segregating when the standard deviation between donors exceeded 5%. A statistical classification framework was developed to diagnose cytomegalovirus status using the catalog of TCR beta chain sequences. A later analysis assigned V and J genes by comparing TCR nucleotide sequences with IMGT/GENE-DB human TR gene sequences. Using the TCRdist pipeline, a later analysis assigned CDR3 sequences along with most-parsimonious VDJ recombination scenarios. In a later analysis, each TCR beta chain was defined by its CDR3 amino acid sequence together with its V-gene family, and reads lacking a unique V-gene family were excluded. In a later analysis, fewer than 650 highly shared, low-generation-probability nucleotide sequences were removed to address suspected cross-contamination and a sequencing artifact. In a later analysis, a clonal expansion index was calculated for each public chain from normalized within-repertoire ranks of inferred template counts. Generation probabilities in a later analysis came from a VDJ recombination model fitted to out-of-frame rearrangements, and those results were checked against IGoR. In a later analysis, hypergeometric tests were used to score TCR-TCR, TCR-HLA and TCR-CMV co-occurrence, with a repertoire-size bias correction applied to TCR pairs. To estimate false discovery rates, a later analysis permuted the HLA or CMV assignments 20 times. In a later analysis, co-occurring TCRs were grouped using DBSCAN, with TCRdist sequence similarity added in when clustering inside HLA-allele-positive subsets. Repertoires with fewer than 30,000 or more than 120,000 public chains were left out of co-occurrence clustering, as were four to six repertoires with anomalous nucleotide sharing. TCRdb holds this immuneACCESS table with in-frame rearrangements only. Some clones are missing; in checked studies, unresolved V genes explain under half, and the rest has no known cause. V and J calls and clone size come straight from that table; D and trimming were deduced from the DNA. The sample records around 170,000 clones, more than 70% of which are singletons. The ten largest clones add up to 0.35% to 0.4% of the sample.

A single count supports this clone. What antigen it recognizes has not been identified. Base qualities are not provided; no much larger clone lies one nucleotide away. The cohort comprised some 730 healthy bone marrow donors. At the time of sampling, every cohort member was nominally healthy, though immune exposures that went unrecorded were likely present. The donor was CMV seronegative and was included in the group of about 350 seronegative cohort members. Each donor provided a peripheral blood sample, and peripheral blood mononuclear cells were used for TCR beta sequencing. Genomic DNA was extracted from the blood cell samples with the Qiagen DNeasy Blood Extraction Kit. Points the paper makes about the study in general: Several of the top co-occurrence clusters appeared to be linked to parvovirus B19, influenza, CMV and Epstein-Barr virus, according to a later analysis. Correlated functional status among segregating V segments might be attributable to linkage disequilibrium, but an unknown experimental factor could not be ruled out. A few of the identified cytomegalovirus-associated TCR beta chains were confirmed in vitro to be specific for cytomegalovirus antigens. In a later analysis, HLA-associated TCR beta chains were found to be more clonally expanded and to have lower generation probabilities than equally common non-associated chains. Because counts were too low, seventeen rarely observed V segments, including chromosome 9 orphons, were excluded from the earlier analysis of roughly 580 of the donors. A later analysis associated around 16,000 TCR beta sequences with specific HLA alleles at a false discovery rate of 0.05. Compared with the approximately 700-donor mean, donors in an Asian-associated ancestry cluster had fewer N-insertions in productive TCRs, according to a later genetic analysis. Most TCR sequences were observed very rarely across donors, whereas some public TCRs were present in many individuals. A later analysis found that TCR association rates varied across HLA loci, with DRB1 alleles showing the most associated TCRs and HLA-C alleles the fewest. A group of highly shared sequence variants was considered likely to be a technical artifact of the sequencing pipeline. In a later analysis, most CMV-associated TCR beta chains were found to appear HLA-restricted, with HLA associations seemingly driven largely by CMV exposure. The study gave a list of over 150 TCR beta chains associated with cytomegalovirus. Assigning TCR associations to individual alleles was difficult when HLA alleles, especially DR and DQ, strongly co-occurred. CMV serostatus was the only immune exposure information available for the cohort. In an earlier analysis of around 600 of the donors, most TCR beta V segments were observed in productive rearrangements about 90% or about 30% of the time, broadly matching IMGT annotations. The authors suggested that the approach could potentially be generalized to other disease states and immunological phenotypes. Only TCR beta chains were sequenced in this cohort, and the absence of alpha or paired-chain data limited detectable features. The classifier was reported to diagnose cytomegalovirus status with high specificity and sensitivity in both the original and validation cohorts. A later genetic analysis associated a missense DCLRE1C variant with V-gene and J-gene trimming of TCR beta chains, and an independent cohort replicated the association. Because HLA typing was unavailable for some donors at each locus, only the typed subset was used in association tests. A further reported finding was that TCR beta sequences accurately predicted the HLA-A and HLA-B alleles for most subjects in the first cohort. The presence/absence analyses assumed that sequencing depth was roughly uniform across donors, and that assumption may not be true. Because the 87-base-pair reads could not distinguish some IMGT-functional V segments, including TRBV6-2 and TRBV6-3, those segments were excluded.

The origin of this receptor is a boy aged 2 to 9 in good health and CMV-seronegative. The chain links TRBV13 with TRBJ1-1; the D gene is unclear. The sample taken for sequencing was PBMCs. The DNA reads TGTGCCAGCAGCCCCTACACTGAAGCTTTCTTT. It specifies CASSPYTEAFF.